This entry lists 5 T cell receptor beta chains sequenced from one sample in a study of CD8 T cells in Susac syndrome. Reverse transcription used about 0.45 to 1 ug RNA and random hexamers. From the immunoSEQ multiplex PCR reads, TCRdb called clonotypes with MiXCR, one entry per CDR3 protein. The sample shows around 180,000 distinct CDR3 sequences, approximately 96% of them seen only once. Sequencing was performed on CD4+ T cells from PBMCs. These receptors originate from a human donor with multiple sclerosis.

J is TRBJ2-5 and V is TRBV29-1; 14 bases are a match to TRBD2. This CDR3 contains 18 residues. Trimming took 6 bases from V and 5 from J; bases not matched to a gene: 17. Germline CDR1 SQVTM, CDR2 ANQGSEA. CDR3 in DNA: TGCAGCGTGAGGGGACTAGCGGGGGCCCGCGTGGGTACGGAGACCCAGTACTTC. This translates into CSVRGLAGARVGTETQYF.

V gene TRBV15 combines with J gene TRBJ1-2, with D perhaps TRBD1 (5 bases). V gave up 4 bases and J gave up 7 bases, with 19 bases separating them. The CDR3 is 15 residues long. Germline loops: CDR1 LNHNV, CDR2 YYDKDF (reference sequence). CDR3: CATSITQSGVGGYTF. Here the CDR3 DNA reads TGTGCCACCAGCATCACCCAGTCGGGGGTAGGTGGCTACACCTTC.

The genes are TRBV20-1 and TRBJ2-7; 9 positions agree with TRBD1. Losses at the gene ends were 5 bases for V and 7 bases for J; bases not matched to a gene: 9. The CDR3 runs to 13 residues. Germline lookup yields CDR1 DFQATT and CDR2 SNEGSKA (reference sequence). The CDR3 nucleotides are TGCAGTGCTGCGGGACAGGGTGTTGGAGAGCAGTACTTC. Protein: CSAAGQGVGEQYF.

The rearrangement links TRBV12-3 or TRBV12-4 to TRBJ1-2, with D unresolved. This CDR3 region has 11 residues. V lost 3 bases and J 7 bases, leaving 6 bases between the germline ends. CDR3 loop: CASSLLGGYTF. The CDR3 DNA is TGTGCCAGCAGTTTGCTGGGTGGCTACACCTTC.

The chain couples TRBV25-1 to TRBJ2-2; D gene uncertain. Trimming removed 1 base from V and 1 base from J, with 4 bases in between. Germline V gives CDR1 MGHDK, CDR2 SYGVNS. The CDR3 extends over 14 amino acids. The CDR3 DNA reads as TGTGCCAGCAGTGAATTTCAGAACACCGGGGAGCTGTTTTTT. Its protein product is CASSEFQNTGELFF.